The present TCR beta chain was sequenced within a study of T cell repertoires in cytomegalovirus infection. Study-level background: Through public TCR beta signatures, both CMV infection and matching HLA type were indicated.

TCRdb re-analysed the reads in MiXCR, keeping a single row per CDR3 protein. Here the sample spans roughly 860,000 distinct CDR3 sequences, roughly 33% being singletons. Comments on this clonotype: Its antigen is unknown.

The study, taken as a whole, reports: The ex vivo response showed dominance by HLA-C-restricted CMV-specific TCR beta clonotypes.

This CDR3 has 16 amino acids. The germline V gene encodes CDR1 SEHNR and CDR2 FQNEAQ (reference sequence). V was clipped by 6 bases and J by 3 bases; unmatched bases: 14. The clonotype originates from a human donor in good health (CMV status not recorded). Some clones in this sample may be carry-over from other donors' samples. The input for sequencing was cultured CD8+ T cells from PBMCs, taken from culture after CMV antigen stimulation. The rearrangement links TRBV7-9 to TRBJ2-7; 7 positions agree with TRBD1. CDR3 in amino acids: CASSQGPGAGGYEQYF. As DNA, the CDR3 is TGTGCCAGCAGTCAAGGGCCTGGGGCAGGGGGCTACGAGCAGTACTTC. The full variable domain, its missing parts supplied by reference TRBV7-9 and TRBJ2-7, is DTGVSQNPRHKITKRGQNVTFRCDPISEHNRLYWYRQTLGQGPEFLTYFQNEAQLEKSRLLSDRFSAERPKGSFSTLEIQRTEQGDSAMYLCASSQGPGAGGYEQYFGPGTRLTVT.